This T cell receptor (beta chain) appears in the sequencing data of a study of PD-1 blockade in classical Hodgkin lymphoma (dated by TCRdb to the early 2020s). A note on the overall study: The study used TCR beta sequencing and CyTOF to define a peripheral blood immune signature of response to PD-1 blockade in classical Hodgkin lymphoma.

Genomic DNA was isolated using the Qiagen DNeasy kit from unsorted PBMCs as well as from negatively selected CD4+ and CD8+ fractions. Amplification of TCR beta CDR3 regions was done by immunoSEQ multiplex PCR with primers that anneal to V and J segments. Amplification bias was minimized using a synthetic immune receptor repertoire, and residual bias was removed computationally after sequencing. In the source study's methods: Custom Python scripts were used to quantify repertoire diversity as the Shannon entropy index. Unsorted, CD4+ and CD8+ repertoires were analyzed separately, except in combined analyses where CD4+ and CD8+ sequences were merged in silico. TCRdb provides this immuneACCESS table in a form limited to in-frame rearrangements. Some clones are lacking; in checked studies, under half of them reflect an unresolved V gene, and why the rest are absent is not known. V, J and clone size are those of that table, while D and trimming were read from the DNA. Within this sample are under 35,000 clones, with around 89% of them counted one time only. More than 1% of the sample lies in the top ten.

What this sample's time point label stands for: newly diagnosed, previously untreated cHL patient sample. Using a Miltenyi CD4+ T cell isolation kit, CD4+ T cells were purified from thawed PBMCs through magnetic negative selection. As a comparison group for the relapsed/refractory trial patients, PBMCs were sequenced from patients with newly diagnosed, previously untreated classical Hodgkin lymphoma. Peripheral blood was collected in 8 mL Vacutainer Cell Preparation Tubes, from which PBMCs were isolated by centrifugation and then cryopreserved. Purified CD4+ and CD8+ fractions were generated only in cases for which an additional PBMC sample was available. On LS columns in a quadroMACS separator, the magnetically labelled cells were depleted, and the flow-through was collected as the purified fraction. The CDR3, cysteine through phenylalanine, is 14 amino acids long. Left in the record is the CDR3 DNA by itself, 42 bases read in frame from the first base. Trimming costs V 1 base and J 4 bases, and their ends lie 11 bases apart. The germline V gene (reference sequence) specifies SGHNT as CDR1 and YYREEE as CDR2.

Details on this clone: Its recognized antigen is unknown. The record has no base qualities; no much larger clone is one base away.

Overall study results and their limits: Only a single clinical trial cohort was studied, and what caused the repertoire differences, possibly disease activity or prior therapy, remained undefined. Newly diagnosed patients were reported to have lower baseline TCR diversity than healthy donors, and relapsed/refractory patients were reported to have lower baseline TCR diversity still.

This receptor chain uses TRBV5-4 and TRBJ1-2, with an unclear D gene assignment. The source material was CD4+ T cells from blood. This clonotype was obtained from a human donor with classical Hodgkin lymphoma. The bases are TGTGCCAGCAGCTTGTCGGCGGCGTCCTATGGCTACACCTTC. It codes for CASSLSAASYGYTF.